The 32 T cell receptor beta chains given below trace back to one sample, sequenced in a study of radiation and T cells in renal cell carcinoma. Time point specified: blood 4 weeks post-SBRT, at nephrectomy. This sample's treatment: 15 Gy SBRT to primary tumor, nephrectomy 4 weeks later. The method was immunoSEQ multiplex PCR; TCRdb's version includes in-frame clones alone and lacks a portion of them. The sample lists under 100,000 clones, approximately 80% occurring once. The sample here was blood, taken from a patient whose treatment included radiotherapy and nephrectomy. These receptors originate from a man in his 60s with renal cell carcinoma.

The chain has TRBV5-1 and TRBJ1-1, with D perhaps TRBD1 (5 bases). CDR3 length: 14 amino acids. Germline V CDR1 and CDR2: SGHRS, YFSETQ. V lost 4 bases and J lost 0, with 10 bases in between. CDR3 bases: TGCGCCAGCAGCCTCGGACATTTGAACACTGAAGCTTTCTTT. It translates to CASSLGHLNTEAFF.

This rearrangement joins TRBV10-1 to TRBJ2-1; TRBD1 matches 9 bases. The germline V gene has CDR1 WNHNN and CDR2 SYGVQD (reference sequence). The CDR3 length is 15 residues. The J segment lost 5 bases and the V segment lost 7 bases, leaving 9 bases of the junction unmatched. The CDR3 protein is CASMSGQGTHNEQFF. CDR3 coding DNA: TGCGCCAGCATGAGTGGACAGGGGACCCACAATGAGCAGTTCTTC.

For this clone: This same CDR3 is encoded by further DNA sequences in the sample. The chain combines TRBV27 with TRBJ1-2, with 8 bases fitting TRBD1. The CDR3 totals 14 residues. The germline CDR1 and CDR2 sequences are MNHEY and SMNVEV (reference sequence). The V gene end was trimmed by 2 bases and the J gene end by 4 bases; junction bases not matched to a gene: 3. This CDR3 is CASSLDRGGYGYTF. The DNA of the CDR3 is TGTGCCAGCAGTTTAGACAGGGGAGGCTATGGCTACACCTTC.

The V gene is TRBV19, the J gene TRBJ1-5, with TRBD1 identical over 7 bases. The CDR3 is 13 amino acids. With V trimmed by 4 bases and J by 8 bases, 5 bases remained unmatched. CDR1 LNHDA and CDR2 SQIVND come from the germline V gene (reference sequence). The CDR3 reads CASSTTGTEPQHF. The CDR3 DNA reads TGTGCCAGTAGTACGACAGGGACCGAGCCCCAGCATTTT.

Concerning this clone itself: A read error may produce the germline difference seen at one junction end. Other DNA variants within this sample encode the same CDR3. The chain recombines TRBV10-1 with TRBJ1-1; D possibly corresponds to TRBD1 (6 bases). CDR1 and CDR2 from the germline V gene are WNHNN and SYGVQD (reference sequence). The CDR3 contains 15 residues. CDR3 coding DNA: TGCGCCAGCTCCCGGGGGGGTATTCGGGACACTGAAGCTTTCTTC. Translated, it gives CASSRGGIRDTEAFF.

The chain links TRBV4-1 to TRBJ2-3; no clear D gene. CDR1 and CDR2 from the germline V gene are MGHRA and YSYEKL. The V end was cut by 1 base, the J end by 4 bases, with 21 bases between. There are 18 residues in the CDR3. The CDR3 is CASSQAVRRWAGSDTQYF. The CDR3 DNA reads as TGCGCCAGCAGCCAAGCCGTCAGACGGTGGGCTGGGTCAGATACGCAGTATTTT.

V gene TRBV7-9 combines with J gene TRBJ2-5, with no clear D. V was shortened by 7 bases and J by 1 base, with 10 bases between the two germline ends. The CDR3 loop spans 13 amino acids. Germline V gene data show CDR1 as SEHNR and CDR2 as FQNEAQ (reference sequence). The CDR3 here is CASMADSQETQYF. The CDR3 DNA sequence: TGTGCCAGCATGGCAGACTCCCAAGAGACCCAGTACTTC.

This chain links TRBV5-1 with TRBJ1-5; D is ambiguous. This CDR3 is built from 15 residues. V dropped 0 bases and J dropped 1 base, with 8 bases sitting between them. Germline CDR1 and CDR2: SGHRS and YFSETQ. CDR3 amino acids: CASSLAGLSNQPQHF. The CDR3 DNA sequence: TGCGCCAGCAGCTTGGCCGGGCTAAGCAATCAGCCCCAGCATTTT. The full variable domain, its missing parts supplied by reference TRBV5-1 and TRBJ1-5, is KAGVTQTPRYLIKTRGQQVTLSCSPISGHRSVSWYQQTPGQGLQFLFEYFSETQRNKGNFPGRFSGRQFSNSRSEMNVSTLELGDSALYLCASSLAGLSNQPQHFGDGTRLSIL.

The genes are TRBV19 and TRBJ2-5; D not resolved. CDR1 is LNHDA and CDR2 is SQIVND in the germline V gene (reference sequence). V lost 4 bases and J lost 2, with 8 bases in between. The CDR3 is 13 residues long. The CDR3 reads CASSTTLQETQYF. The CDR3 DNA follows: TGTGCCAGTAGTACGACTCTACAAGAGACCCAGTACTTC.

Comments on this clone: The junction shows a germline mismatch at one end, possibly a read error. The V call is TRBV7-9, the J call TRBJ2-1, with unresolved D. The CDR3 is 12 amino acids. CDR1 and CDR2 (germline): SEHNR, FQNEAQ (reference sequence). CDR3 region: CASSLVQYPAIF. The DNA of the CDR3 is TGTGCCAGCAGCTTAGTTCAATACCCAGCGATCTTC.

On this clone: This sample also contains other DNA sequences that code for the same CDR3. The V gene is TRBV29-1, the J gene TRBJ2-5; 7 bases align to TRBD2. J gave up 5 bases and V 4 bases, and 4 bases lay outside the gene matches. The CDR3 runs 12 residues. The V gene's germline CDR1 is SQVTM and CDR2 ANQGSEA. CDR3 sequence: CSVVRGVETQYF. As DNA, the CDR3 is TGCAGCGTTGTACGGGGGGTGGAGACCCAGTACTTC.

The rearrangement joins TRBV4-1 to TRBJ1-5, with D maybe TRBD1 (5 bases). The germline V gene encodes CDR1 MGHRA and CDR2 YSYEKL. The ends were cut back, 3 bases at V and 3 bases at J, with 12 bases in the middle. The CDR3 has 15 amino acids. CDR3 amino acids: CASSHHTGTNQPQHF. DNA for the CDR3: TGCGCCAGCAGCCACCACACGGGGACCAATCAGCCCCAGCATTTT.

The chain is built from TRBV5-1 and TRBJ2-3; tentatively, D is TRBD1 or TRBD2 (6 bases each). Between the trimmed V and J ends, which lost 3 bases and 4 bases, there was a span of 9 bases. Germline V gene data show CDR1 as SGHRS and CDR2 as YFSETQ. CDR3 length: 13 residues. Here the CDR3 DNA reads TGCGCCAGCAGCTGGGGGGCCGCAGATACGCAGTATTTT. Translation gives CASSWGAADTQYF. Full variable domain (remainder filled in from reference TRBV5-1 and TRBJ2-3): KAGVTQTPRYLIKTRGQQVTLSCSPISGHRSVSWYQQTPGQGLQFLFEYFSETQRNKGNFPGRFSGRQFSNSRSEMNVSTLELGDSALYLCASSWGAADTQYFGPGTRLTVL.

The J gene is TRBJ1-1, the V gene TRBV27, with a tentative D call TRBD1 (5 bases). The V end lost 1 base, the J end lost 4 bases, and 16 bases lay between the germline ends. Germline CDR1 MNHEY, CDR2 SMNVEV (reference sequence). This CDR3 region has 16 residues. CDR3 coding DNA: TGTGCCAGCAGTTTATTTGATACCCCCGGGGGCACTGAAGCTTTCTTT. Amino acid sequence: CASSLFDTPGGTEAFF.

This rearrangement joins TRBV6-1 to TRBJ1-5; 7 nucleotides agree with TRBD1. The CDR3 is 14 amino acids. V was pared by 5 bases and J by 5 bases, with 6 bases of the junction left unmatched. The germline V gene has CDR1 MNHNS and CDR2 SASEGT. The CDR3 region is CASSSQQGYQPQHF. The CDR3 coding sequence is TGTGCCAGCAGTTCCCAACAGGGGTATCAGCCCCAGCATTTT.

The V and J genes are TRBV6-1 and TRBJ2-3, with D uncertain. The V end lost 6 bases, the J end lost 1 base, and 2 bases lay between the germline ends. Germline CDR1 reads MNHNS; CDR2 reads SASEGT. The CDR3 is made up of 11 amino acids. CDR3 nucleotides: TGTGCCAGCAGGCGCACAGATACGCAGTATTTT. It yields the protein CASRRTDTQYF.

In DNA form, the CDR3 reads TGTGCCAGCAGTGAATTCGGCTTGGGTGAGCAGTACTTC. Translated, it gives CASSEFGLGEQYF. V is TRBV2 and J is TRBJ2-7; D remains unclear. V gave up 2 bases and J gave up 7 bases, with 12 bases separating them. Germline V CDR1 and CDR2: SNHLY, FYNNEI. The CDR3 is 13 residues long.

The chain joins TRBV5-4 to TRBJ2-3, with unresolved D. Germline V lookup: CDR1 SGHNT, CDR2 YYREEE (reference sequence). The CDR3 sequence is 12 residues long. Trimming removed 4 bases from V and 2 bases from J, with 5 bases in between. The CDR3 spells CASSLNTDTQYF. The DNA for the CDR3 is TGTGCCAGCAGCCTGAACACAGATACGCAGTATTTT.

The chain employs TRBV10-3 and TRBJ2-5, with 7 bases fitting TRBD2. The germline gives CDR1 ENHRY, CDR2 SYGVKD. The trim removed 3 bases at V and 7 bases at J, leaving 8 bases unmatched. The CDR3 contains 14 residues. In DNA, the CDR3 is TGTGCCATCAGTGAAGAGGGAGGGCTTGGGACCCAGTACTTC. Its translation is CAISEEGGLGTQYF.

The chain joins TRBV6-1 to TRBJ2-3, with D maybe TRBD1 (6 bases). The germline V gene encodes CDR1 MNHNS and CDR2 SASEGT. The CDR3 contains 15 residues. Trimming took 1 base from V and 2 from J, leaving 10 bases between them. The CDR3 reads CASSEVGAVTDTQYF. The CDR3 nucleotides read TGTGCCAGCAGTGAAGTGGGGGCGGTCACAGATACGCAGTATTTT.

DNA of the CDR3: TGTGCCAGCAGCTTAGATCTGGGAGGAGCGGGAGGTGTTAAAGATACGCAGTATTTT. Its translation is CASSLDLGGAGGVKDTQYF. V is TRBV11-2 and J is TRBJ2-3, with TRBD2 matching over 9 bases. The CDR3 has 19 amino acids. Germline-derived CDR1 and CDR2 are SGHAT and FQNNGV. Unmatched junction bases numbered 15, after V lost 0 bases and J lost 5 bases.

V and J are TRBV19 and TRBJ1-4; a weak D match, TRBD1 (6 bases). The CDR3 is made up of 16 amino acids. Germline loops: CDR1 LNHDA, CDR2 SQIVND (reference sequence). Trimming stripped 5 bases from V and 3 bases from J, with 16 bases between. The CDR3: CASSPNRERANEKLFF. The CDR3 DNA is TGTGCCAGTAGTCCCAACAGGGAACGAGCTAATGAAAAACTGTTTTTT.

This rearrangement joins TRBV9 to TRBJ1-5, with a tentative D call TRBD1 (5 bases). The germline V gene encodes CDR1 SGDLS and CDR2 YYNGEE. Trimming left V 7 bases short and J 5 bases short, with 19 bases between. The CDR3 is 15 amino acids. The CDR3 nucleotides are TGTGCCAGCTCCCGGGATGGGACCGACGATCAGCCCCAGCATTTT. This encodes CASSRDGTDDQPQHF. The full variable domain, completed using reference TRBV9 and TRBJ1-5, is DSGVTQTPKHLITATGQRVTLRCSPRSGDLSVYWYQQSLDQGLQFLIQYYNGEERAKGNILERFSAQQFPDLHSELNLSSLELGDSALYFCASSRDGTDDQPQHFGDGTRLSIL.

This chain joins TRBV28 and TRBJ2-2; D not certain. The ends were cut back, 8 bases at V and 7 bases at J, with 11 bases in the middle. Germline assignment: CDR1 MDHEN and CDR2 SYDVKM. This CDR3 comprises 12 residues. CDR3 nucleotides: TGTGCCAGCCGCACGGACGTCGGGGAGCTGTTTTTT. This sequence encodes CASRTDVGELFF.

This clone was seen just once. This chain uses TRBV7-9 with TRBJ2-7, with TRBD2 matching over 12 bases. The CDR3 length is 13 residues. J was trimmed by 5 bases and V by 4 bases; bases with no gene match: 0. Germline V gene data show CDR1 as SEHNR and CDR2 as FQNEAQ (reference sequence). The CDR3 DNA follows: TGTGCCAGCAGCTGGACTAGCGGGAACGAGCAGTACTTC. Its protein product is CASSWTSGNEQYF. Full variable domain (missing parts from reference TRBV7-9 and TRBJ2-7): DTGVSQNPRHKITKRGQNVTFRCDPISEHNRLYWYRQTLGQGPEFLTYFQNEAQLEKSRLLSDRFSAERPKGSFSTLEIQRTEQGDSAMYLCASSWTSGNEQYFGPGTRLTVT.

The chain combines TRBV27 with TRBJ2-3, with D possibly being TRBD1 (5 bases). The V gene lost 6 bases and the J gene lost 5 bases, with 15 bases spanning the gap. This CDR3 is 14 amino acids long. Germline V gene lookup returns CDR1 MNHEY and CDR2 SMNVEV (reference sequence). CDR3 bases: TGTGCCAGCAGCACCCGCCCTAGGGGAGATACGCAGTATTTT. This codes for CASSTRPRGDTQYF.

This chain connects TRBV6-1 to TRBJ2-1, with D hard to call. Germline V gene lookup returns CDR1 MNHNS and CDR2 SASEGT. The CDR3 has 12 residues. V was shortened by 0 bases and J by 10 bases, with 7 bases between the two germline ends. The CDR3: CASSEAVREQFF. In DNA form, the CDR3 reads TGTGCCAGCAGTGAAGCAGTCAGGGAGCAGTTCTTC.

The chain uses TRBV28 and TRBJ2-7; 10 nucleotides agree with TRBD2. The trim removed 6 bases at V and 0 bases at J, leaving 8 bases unmatched. In germline, CDR1 is MDHEN, CDR2 SYDVKM. The CDR3 runs 16 residues. Here the CDR3 reads CASSPLTSGRSYEQYF. DNA of the CDR3: TGTGCCAGCAGCCCTTTGACTAGCGGGCGCTCCTACGAGCAGTACTTC. Looking up the rest from reference TRBV28 and TRBJ2-7 gives the full variable domain: DVKVTQSSRYLVKRTGEKVFLECVQDMDHENMFWYRQDPGLGLRLIYFSYDVKMKEKGDIPEGYSVSREKKERFSLILESASTNQTSMYLCASSPLTSGRSYEQYFGPGTRLTVT.

The CDR3 here is CASSLRASGIGEQFF. CDR3 in DNA: TGTGCCAGCAGCTTACGGGCTAGCGGGATAGGTGAGCAGTTCTTC. The chain combines TRBV5-6 with TRBJ2-1; 9 bases map to TRBD2. After removal of 2 bases from V and 9 bases from J, the junction contained 9 bases not matched to a gene. The germline V gene has CDR1 SGHDT and CDR2 YYEEEE. This CDR3 has 15 residues.

The gene calls are TRBV29-1 and TRBJ2-7; 10 bases fit TRBD1. Germline V CDR1 and CDR2: SQVTM, ANQGSEA. This CDR3 has 13 residues. J lost 3 bases, V lost 6 bases, and 5 bases had no gene match. In DNA, the CDR3 is TGCAGCGTGGGACAGGGGAGCGTCTACGAGCAGTACTTC. It is translated as CSVGQGSVYEQYF.

The chain employs TRBV27 and TRBJ1-5, with D perhaps TRBD1 (6 bases). CDR3 length: 16 residues. The V end lost 4 bases, the J end lost 6 bases, and 19 bases lay between the germline ends. The germline V gene has CDR1 MNHEY and CDR2 SMNVEV (reference sequence). The CDR3 DNA is TGTGCCAGCAGTTACAAGGGGGGGGGACTACCTCAGCCCCAGCATTTT. Translated: CASSYKGGGLPQPQHF.

The chain has TRBV6-1 and TRBJ2-1; D is uncertain. The CDR3 has 14 residues. V gave up 2 bases and J gave up 7 bases, with 12 bases separating them. Germline V gene sequence: CDR1 MNHNS, CDR2 SASEGT. The CDR3: CASSESRRQNEQFF. The CDR3 nucleotides are TGTGCCAGCAGTGAAAGCAGGCGCCAGAATGAGCAGTTCTTC.